Listed here are 7 T cell receptor beta chains from one sample, sequenced in a study of human thymus T cells. The thymus was resected at corrective cardiac surgery. The protocol was immunoSEQ multiplex PCR, while the TCRdb copy is restricted to in-frame clones and leaves out a portion. The sample yields some 120,000 clones, 90% to 95% seen once. Specimen: thymus tissue. The receptor source for this set is a boy under two years old with a congenital heart defect but otherwise immunologically healthy.

This clone was seen a handful of times. The CDR3 here is CASSPDRLPDTEAFF. The CDR3 DNA is TGTGCCAGCAGCCCGGATAGGCTACCTGACACTGAAGCTTTCTTT. V is TRBV21-1 and J is TRBJ1-1. TRBV21-1 is a known pseudogene. The CDR3 totals 15 residues.

The chain recombines TRBV4-3 with TRBJ1-1; D is ambiguous. CDR3 length: 14 amino acids. The V end lost 4 bases, the J end lost 0 bases, and 9 bases lay between the germline ends. Germline CDR1 LGHNA, CDR2 YSLEER. CDR3 bases: TGCGCCAGCAGCCCCTGGGGAATGAACACTGAAGCTTTCTTT. Protein sequence: CASSPWGMNTEAFF.

The chain joins TRBV11-2 to TRBJ2-6; TRBD1 might be the D (6 bases). The CDR3 has 19 amino acids. Germline loops: CDR1 SGHAT, CDR2 FQNNGV. Trimming left V 2 bases short and J 0 bases short, with 17 bases between. CDR3: CASSLIAGVYPSGANVLTF. The CDR3 nucleotides read TGTGCCAGCAGCTTAATAGCAGGGGTCTACCCCTCTGGGGCCAACGTCCTGACTTTC.

The CDR3 DNA reads as TGTGCCAGCAGCTTATTAGCCGGGACAGAAAAACTGTTTTTT. It codes for CASSLLAGTEKLFF. The rearrangement uses TRBV7-6 and TRBJ1-4; the D gene is possibly TRBD1 (6 bases). V lost 2 bases to trimming and J lost 8 bases, with 12 bases between them. The V gene's germline CDR1 is SGHVS and CDR2 FNYEAQ. This CDR3 is 14 amino acids long.

The chain is built from TRBV21-1 and TRBJ2-2. TRBV21-1 is annotated as a pseudogene. CDR3 length: 14 amino acids. For the CDR3, the DNA is TGTGCCAGCAGCCAGGTGACTGACACCGGGGAGCTGTTTTTT. This encodes CASSQVTDTGELFF.

The chain recombines TRBV27 with TRBJ2-7, with D hard to call. The CDR3 extends over 12 amino acids. Germline loops: CDR1 MNHEY, CDR2 SMNVEV (reference sequence). V was pared by 8 bases and J by 1 base, with 9 bases between. CDR3 protein: CASPLRSYEQYF. As DNA, the CDR3 is TGTGCCAGCCCCCTCCGGTCCTACGAGCAGTACTTC.

The rearrangement joins TRBV19 to TRBJ1-5; no clear D. Trimming shortened V by 6 bases and J by 4 bases, and 16 bases separated the two germline ends. Germline V gene lookup returns CDR1 LNHDA and CDR2 SQIVND (reference sequence). This CDR3 comprises 15 residues. The DNA for the CDR3 is TGTGCCAGTAGCCGTAACATTTCGGTAAATCAGCCCCAGCATTTT. Translated, it gives CASSRNISVNQPQHF.